This TCR beta chain emerged from a study of blood T cell repertoires in COVID-19. Study at large: PBMCs, B-cell-depleted T cells, or T cells provided the cDNA or gDNA that made up the material.

Per the original methods: Researchers report that nucleated cell counts were estimated from reference gene primer amplification. TCRdb keeps only in-frame clones here, not all; method: immunoSEQ multiplex PCR. That table gives V, J and clone size, and the DNA gave D and trimming. The sample holds about 240,000 clones, 88% seen once. This clone occurred a few times. The CDR3 spans 13 residues. Looked up from germline, CDR1 is SQVTM and CDR2 is ANQGSEA. V shed 6 bases and J shed 6 bases, with 17 bases lying between them. The rearrangement joins TRBV29-1 to TRBJ1-1; TRBD1 might be the D (5 bases). Sequencing was carried out using peripheral blood. The source is a woman between 40 and 50 years old who had recovered from COVID-19. For the CDR3, the DNA is TGCAGCGTGCTCAGGGTATCCCTCCCTGAAGCTTTCTTT. This sequence encodes CSVLRVSLPEAFF.